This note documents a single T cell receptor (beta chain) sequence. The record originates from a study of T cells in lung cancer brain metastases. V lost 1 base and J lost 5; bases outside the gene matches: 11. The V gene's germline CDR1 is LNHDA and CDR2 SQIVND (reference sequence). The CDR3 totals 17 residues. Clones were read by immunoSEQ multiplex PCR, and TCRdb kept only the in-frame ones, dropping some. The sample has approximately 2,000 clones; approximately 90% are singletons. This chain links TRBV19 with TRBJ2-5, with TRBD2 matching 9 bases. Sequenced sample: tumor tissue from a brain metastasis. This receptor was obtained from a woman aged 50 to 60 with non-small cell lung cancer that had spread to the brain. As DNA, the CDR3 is TGTGCCAGTAGTATAGGGGCCGGAGCGGGGGGCCTGGAGACCCAGTACTTC. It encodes CASSIGAGAGGLETQYF. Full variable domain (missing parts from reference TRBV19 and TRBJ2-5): DGGITQSPKYLFRKEGQNVTLSCEQNLNHDAMYWYRQDPGQGLRLIYYSQIVNDFQKGDIAEGYSVSREKKESFPLTVTSAQKNPTAFYLCASSIGAGAGGLETQYFGPGTRLLVL.